This is a list of T cell receptor beta chains from one sample in a study of T cells in Graves' hyperthyroidism and ophthalmopathy. TCRdb processed the multiplex PCR reads anew with MiXCR; each CDR3 protein has one entry. The table has 300,000 to 350,000 distinct CDR3 sequences, about 18% seen once. The sample was blood. These receptor sequences come from a woman in her forties or fifties with Graves' hyperthyroidism. The CDR3 runs from the conserved cysteine through the conserved F or W. The D gene is left open where the match is weak. The size entry is marked missing in some rows and otherwise reads once, few, many or a size class.

CDR3 length,clone size,D gene,J gene,V gene,CDR3 DNA,CDR3 protein
13,few,.,TRBJ1-5,TRBV7-3,TGTGCCAGCAGCTTGAATTTTGGTCAGCCCCAGCATTTT,CASSLNFGQPQHF
14,many,TRBD1,TRBJ1-2,TRBV2,TGTGCCAGCAGTGGATTGACAGGGATTTATGGCTACACCTTC,CASSGLTGIYGYTF
15,.,TRBD2,TRBJ2-3,TRBV12-3/TRBV12-4,TGTGGCAGCTATGGACTAGCGGGCGGGACAGATACGCAGTATTTT,CGSYGLAGGTDTQYF
14,many,.,TRBJ2-1,TRBV6-1,TGTGCCAGCAGTGATCCGGGACTTAACAATGAGCAGTTCTTC,CASSDPGLNNEQFF
14,.,TRBD2,TRBJ2-1,TRBV19,TGTGCCAGTAGTGTATCTAGCGGGACCCCAGGGCAGTTCTTC,CASSVSSGTPGQFF
11,.,.,TRBJ1-2,TRBV5-6,TGTGCCAGCAGCTTGGCTTACGGCTACACCTTC,CASSLAYGYTF
14,few,TRBD1,TRBJ1-4,TRBV3-1,TGTGCCAGCAGTTTCGGGACAGGAAATGAAAAACTGTTTTTT,CASSFGTGNEKLFF
15,many,TRBD2,TRBJ2-3,TRBV20-1,TGCAGTGCTAGGGTACTAGCGGGAGTGACAGATACGCAGTATTTT,CSARVLAGVTDTQYF
15,many,TRBD2,TRBJ2-3,TRBV20-1,TGCAGTGCTAGAGGTCGCGGGAGGCTCGCAGATACGCAGTATTTT,CSARGRGRLADTQYF
12,many,.,TRBJ2-3,TRBV6-1,TGTGCCAGCAGTTCCATCGGAGATACGCAGTATTTT,CASSSIGDTQYF
15,.,TRBD2,TRBJ2-1,TRBV11-2,TGTGCCAGCAGCTTAGAGCGGCTAGCGGACAATGAGCAGTTCTTC,CASSLERLADNEQFF
13,few,TRBD2,TRBJ2-5,TRBV29-1,TGCAGCGTAGCAGCGGGGAACCAAGAGACCCAGTACTTC,CSVAAGNQETQYF
14,many,.,TRBJ2-5,TRBV3-1,TGTGCCAGCAGCCAATTGCAGGGTCGGGAGACCCAGTACTTC,CASSQLQGRETQYF
14,many,TRBD1,TRBJ1-3,TRBV2,TGTGCCAGCAGGGGAGGGACAGTAGGAAACACCATATATTTT,CASRGGTVGNTIYF
19,many,TRBD2,TRBJ2-2,TRBV19,TGTGCCAGTAGTATTCTGAAACGGACTAGCGGGGGGCTAGGCGGGGAGCTGTTTTTT,CASSILKRTSGGLGGELFF
14,.,.,TRBJ2-2,TRBV30,TGTGCCTGGAGTCACAGGGCGGGCACCGGGGAGCTGTTTTTT,CAWSHRAGTGELFF
14,.,.,TRBJ2-1,TRBV2,TGTGCCAGCAAATTAGCGGAAGTGGGGGTTGAGCAGTTCTTC,CASKLAEVGVEQFF
16,.,TRBD2,TRBJ2-3,TRBV3-1,TGTGCCAGCAGCCAGAATCTAGCGGGGGGGCCCTATACGCAGTATTTT,CASSQNLAGGPYTQYF
12,few,.,TRBJ2-3,TRBV6-1,TGTGCCATCGGGGGATACACAGATACGCAGTATTTT,CAIGGYTDTQYF
15,.,.,TRBJ2-6,TRBV27,TGTGCCAGCAGTTTAACGGGTTTTGGGGCCAACGTCCTGACTTTC,CASSLTGFGANVLTF
14,few,.,TRBJ1-1,TRBV10-3,TGTGCCATCAGTGATGCGCACTTGAACACTGAAGCTTTCTTT,CAISDAHLNTEAFF
15,.,TRBD2,TRBJ2-3,TRBV20-1,TGCAGTGCCCGGGGTAGCGGGGTAATCACAGATACGCAGTATTTT,CSARGSGVITDTQYF
16,.,TRBD2,TRBJ2-2,TRBV20-1,TGCAGTGCTAGAGATCCGACTAGCGGGGTGGACGGGGAGCTGTTTTTT,CSARDPTSGVDGELFF